This paragraph covers one T cell receptor (beta chain) sequence. Study processing details: Amplifying reference gene primers gave estimates of nucleated cell counts. Produced via immunoSEQ multiplex PCR; TCRdb's table is partial and in-frame only. V, J and clone size reflect that table, while D and trimming were determined from the DNA. The sample records 150,000 to 200,000 clones, 82% being singletons. This sample was taken from a study of blood T cell repertoires in COVID-19. Study summary: The samples span acute and convalescent COVID-19 from the United States, Italy and Spain. Nucleic acid was either cDNA or gDNA, and it came from T cells, B-cell-depleted T cells, or PBMCs.

Germline V gene lookup returns CDR1 SGHTA and CDR2 FQGNSA. V lost 3 bases and J lost 1; bases outside the gene matches: 6. The CDR3 covers 15 residues. The TCR sequence derives from a woman aged 70-85 years with acute or convalescent COVID-19. This rearrangement joins TRBV7-2 to TRBJ2-7; 7 positions match TRBD1. The material sequenced was peripheral blood. The CDR3 reads CASSLRTGWSYEQYF. The DNA for the CDR3 is TGTGCCAGCAGCTTGAGGACAGGTTGGTCCTACGAGCAGTACTTC.